A single sample is the source of the 21 T cell receptor beta chains below, sequenced in a study of neurological immune-mediated disorders. From the 5' RACE reads, TCRdb called clonotypes with MiXCR, one entry per CDR3 protein. This table has around 60,000 distinct CDR3 sequences, 3% to 4% appearing once. The source material was PBMCs. All receptors derive from a woman aged 55-70 years with multiple sclerosis.

This clonotype has a count of ten or more. The chain has TRBV7-9 and TRBJ2-5; D is undetermined. Trimming removed 3 bases from V and 0 bases from J, with 2 bases in between. Germline V CDR1 and CDR2: SEHNR, FQNEAQ (reference sequence). This CDR3 contains 12 residues. This CDR3 is CASSFYQETQYF. The DNA for the CDR3 is TGTGCCAGCAGCTTCTACCAAGAGACCCAGTACTTC.

This clonotype was observed at least ten times. The chain combines TRBV7-8 with TRBJ1-2; 7 bases are shared with TRBD1. Germline-derived CDR1 and CDR2 are SGHVS and FQNEAQ. Trimming at V came to 6 bases and at J to 4 bases, leaving 5 bases not matched to a gene. There are 13 residues in the CDR3. The CDR3 protein is CASSRRGSYGYTF. Written as DNA, the CDR3 is TGTGCCAGCAGTCGCAGGGGGAGCTATGGCTACACCTTC.

This clonotype was counted at least ten times. V gene TRBV3-1 combines with J gene TRBJ1-1; the D gene is possibly TRBD1 (5 bases). With 4 bases removed from V and 5 bases from J, the gap between germline ends came to 14 bases. Per germline, CDR1 LGHDT and CDR2 YNNKEL (reference sequence). This CDR3 comprises 14 residues. CDR3 DNA sequence: TGTGCCAGCAGCCCGCAGGGTGGACGGACTGAAGCTTTCTTT. This encodes CASSPQGGRTEAFF.

This clonotype occurred many times. The chain links TRBV7-3 to TRBJ2-1; TRBD2 matches 12 bases. CDR3 length equals 15 residues. V trimming: 1 base; J trimming: 8 bases; junction bases outside the gene matches: 3. Germline CDR1 is SGHTA and CDR2 is FQGTGA. The DNA of the CDR3 is TGTGCCAGCAGCTTAATGTCTAGCGGGAGGGATGAGCAGTTCTTC. This sequence encodes CASSLMSSGRDEQFF.

This clonotype was counted at least ten times. The CDR3 bases are TGCGCCAGCGGGCAGCAGCCGAACACTGAAGCTTTCTTT. Its protein is CASGQQPNTEAFF. This chain connects TRBV5-1 to TRBJ1-1; D remains unclear. V dropped 7 bases and J dropped 1 base, with 11 bases sitting between them. The CDR3 spans 13 residues. In germline, CDR1 is SGHRS, CDR2 YFSETQ.

The sample holds many counts of this clonotype. V and J are TRBV9 and TRBJ1-5, with D tentatively TRBD1 (5 bases). The germline V gene has CDR1 SGDLS and CDR2 YYNGEE. CDR3 length equals 14 residues. Trimming pared 4 bases from V and 4 bases from J, leaving 12 bases between. The CDR3 region has the DNA TGTGCCAGCAGCCAGGGACCCTCAAATCAGCCCCAGCATTTT. Encoded protein: CASSQGPSNQPQHF. Combining the CDR3 with reference TRBV9 and TRBJ1-5 gives the whole variable domain DSGVTQTPKHLITATGQRVTLRCSPRSGDLSVYWYQQSLDQGLQFLIQYYNGEERAKGNILERFSAQQFPDLHSELNLSSLELGDSALYFCASSQGPSNQPQHFGDGTRLSIL.

Ten or more counts support this clonotype. This chain links TRBV5-6 with TRBJ2-1; TRBD2 agrees at 11 bases. The CDR3 is made up of 15 amino acids. V lost 4 bases, J lost 4 bases, and 4 bases stayed unmatched. Germline V gene lookup returns CDR1 SGHDT and CDR2 YYEEEE. CDR3 in DNA: TGTGCCAGCAGCGCGGGACTAGCGGTTTACAATGAGCAGTTCTTC. Protein: CASSAGLAVYNEQFF.

This clonotype was observed at least ten times. The chain employs TRBV7-9 and TRBJ1-4; D gene ambiguous. The CDR3 runs to 14 residues. Trimming took 3 bases from V and 8 from J, leaving 13 bases between them. The germline gives CDR1 SEHNR, CDR2 FQNEAQ (reference sequence). In DNA, the CDR3 is TGTGCCAGCAGCTTTTCCGGCGCTAGGGAAAAACTGTTTTTT. Translated, it gives CASSFSGAREKLFF.

This clonotype was counted many times. The genes are TRBV9 and TRBJ2-7; a weak D match, TRBD2 (5 bases). The V end lost 3 bases, the J end lost 6 bases, and 10 bases lay between the germline ends. The CDR3 has 12 residues. CDR1 and CDR2 (germline): SGDLS, YYNGEE. The CDR3 coding sequence is TGTGCCAGCAGCGCGACTAACGGCGAGCAGTACTTC. It codes for CASSATNGEQYF.

Ten or more counts support this clonotype. The genes are TRBV7-2 and TRBJ2-7; D remains ambiguous. V lost 2 bases and J 7 bases, leaving 18 bases between the germline ends. This CDR3 contains 15 residues. The germline V gene has CDR1 SGHTA and CDR2 FQGNSA. CDR3 sequence: CASSLRAANLGEQYF. The CDR3 DNA reads TGTGCCAGCAGCTTAAGGGCAGCCAACCTGGGGGAGCAGTACTTC.

This clonotype was seen many times. The genes are TRBV5-1 and TRBJ1-4, with D possibly TRBD1 on 5 matching bases. Trimming cost V 1 base and J 5 bases, with 12 bases left between them. The CDR3 length is 15 residues. Germline V gene sequence: CDR1 SGHRS, CDR2 YFSETQ. The CDR3 loop is CASSLSGTQNEKLFF. The CDR3 DNA is TGCGCCAGCAGCTTGTCTGGGACGCAGAATGAAAAACTGTTTTTT.

This clonotype was counted only a few times. The chain recombines TRBV18 with TRBJ1-5; a possible D gene is TRBD1 (6 bases). Looked up from germline, CDR1 is KGHSH and CDR2 is LQKENI. Between the trimmed V and J ends, which lost 3 bases and 7 bases, there was a span of 13 bases. This CDR3 has 14 residues. The CDR3 DNA follows: TGTGCCAGCTCACCCGTGCCAGGGGACCAGCCCCAGCATTTT. Amino acid sequence: CASSPVPGDQPQHF.

This clonotype appeared many times. CDR3 protein: CASSPTGEGVYNEQFF. CDR3 DNA: TGTGCCAGCAGTCCAACAGGAGAGGGGGTCTACAATGAGCAGTTCTTC. J is TRBJ2-1 and V is TRBV6-2 or TRBV6-3; perhaps TRBD1 as D (6 bases). Trimming took off 5 bases at V and 3 bases at J, with 17 bases between the two ends. This CDR3 spans 16 amino acids. Germline loops: CDR1 MNHEY, CDR2 SVGEGT.

Remarks on this clonotype: The junction shows a germline mismatch at one end, possibly a read error. The CDR3 DNA reads TGTGCCAGCTCACCCGTGCCAGGGGACCAGCCCCATCATTTT. Translation gives CASSPVPGDQPHHF. V is TRBV18 and J is TRBJ1-5; D might be TRBD1 (6 bases). CDR1 KGHSH and CDR2 LQKENI come from the germline V gene. CDR3 size: 14 residues.

This clonotype was seen repeatedly, ten times or more. The gene calls are TRBV12-3 or TRBV12-4 and TRBJ2-5; 7 bases line up with TRBD2. V shed 2 bases, J shed 5 bases, and the junction held 5 bases outside the gene matches. CDR3 size: 14 residues. The CDR3 region is CASSLTAGRETQYF. The CDR3 DNA sequence: TGTGCCAGCAGTTTAACAGCGGGACGGGAGACCCAGTACTTC.

Ten or more counts support this clonotype. The rearrangement links TRBV28 to TRBJ2-2; 9 positions agree with TRBD1. The CDR3 has 13 amino acids. Germline CDR1 reads MDHEN; CDR2 reads SYDVKM. Losses at the gene ends were 10 bases for V and 5 bases for J; bases not matched to a gene: 5. This CDR3 reads CATWDRETGELFF. CDR3 nucleotide sequence: TGTGCCACGTGGGACAGGGAAACCGGGGAGCTGTTTTTT.

This clonotype was recorded a few times. The V and J genes are TRBV6-4 and TRBJ1-5, with D maybe TRBD1 (5 bases). The CDR3 loop spans 13 amino acids. CDR1 is MRHNA, CDR2 SNTAGT, per germline. Trimming took off 5 bases at V and 7 bases at J, with 12 bases between the two ends. The CDR3 loop reads CASSLRVGQPQHF. In nucleotides, the CDR3 is TGTGCCAGCAGTCTCAGGGTCGGCCAGCCCCAGCATTTT.

This clonotype came up many times. DNA of the CDR3: TGTGCCAGCAGCTTTGGACAGCTAGAGACCCAGTACTTC. Amino acid sequence: CASSFGQLETQYF. The V gene is TRBV11-1, the J gene TRBJ2-5; D is perhaps TRBD1 (6 bases). This CDR3 is 13 amino acids long. Germline values: CDR1 SGHAT, CDR2 FQDESV (reference sequence). V gave up 3 bases and J gave up 4 bases, with 9 bases separating them.

This clonotype was seen at least ten times. J is TRBJ2-7 and V is TRBV28; the D is unclear. Germline CDR1 and CDR2: MDHEN and SYDVKM. V was clipped by 0 bases and J by 9 bases, with 15 bases between them. CDR3 size: 14 residues. Here the CDR3 reads CASSLCKGPCGQYF. As DNA, the CDR3 is TGTGCCAGCAGTTTATGCAAAGGGCCATGCGGGCAGTACTTC.

This clonotype came up many times. The chain links TRBV7-9 to TRBJ1-1, with a tentative D call TRBD1 (5 bases). CDR3 length: 12 amino acids. Germline CDR1 and CDR2: SEHNR and FQNEAQ (reference sequence). V lost 5 bases, J lost 6 bases, and 10 bases lay in between. The CDR3 region has the DNA TGTGCCAGCAGCCGGGGGGACGCTGAAGCTTTCTTT. This encodes CASSRGDAEAFF.

This clonotype was observed at least ten times. The CDR3 here is CASISDTYYGYTF. DNA for the CDR3: TGTGCCAGCATATCGGACACCTACTATGGCTACACCTTC. The rearrangement links TRBV28 to TRBJ1-2; D is perhaps TRBD1 (5 bases). Between the trimmed V and J ends, which lost 7 bases and 3 bases, there was a span of 12 bases. The CDR3 runs 13 residues. Germline CDR1 is MDHEN and CDR2 is SYDVKM.